The subject of this entry is one T cell receptor beta chain. The CDR3 is 13 amino acids. V was clipped by 7 bases and J by 1 base, with 13 bases between them. Germline CDR1 reads SQVTM; CDR2 reads ANQGSEA. These data originate in a study of regulatory T cells in long-lasting Graves disease. HTBI primers from iRepertoire and Arm-PCR of CDR3 regions yielded the TCR beta libraries. TCRdb re-called the multiplex PCR reads with MiXCR, one entry per CDR3 protein. Of 420,000 or so distinct CDR3 sequences listed, about 25% are singletons. Specified time point: persistent/refractory GD, antithyroid drugs over 5 years with positive TRAb. PBMC-extracted RNA yielded the TCR library.

This chain uses TRBV29-1 with TRBJ1-1; D remains ambiguous. The specimen comprised peripheral blood mononuclear cells (PBMCs), sampled when the disease was refractory, from a patient treated with antithyroid drugs. The receptor was isolated from a female donor with Graves disease. The CDR3 loop is CSAEKSANTEAFF. In DNA, the CDR3 is TGCAGCGCCGAAAAATCCGCGAACACTGAAGCTTTCTTT.